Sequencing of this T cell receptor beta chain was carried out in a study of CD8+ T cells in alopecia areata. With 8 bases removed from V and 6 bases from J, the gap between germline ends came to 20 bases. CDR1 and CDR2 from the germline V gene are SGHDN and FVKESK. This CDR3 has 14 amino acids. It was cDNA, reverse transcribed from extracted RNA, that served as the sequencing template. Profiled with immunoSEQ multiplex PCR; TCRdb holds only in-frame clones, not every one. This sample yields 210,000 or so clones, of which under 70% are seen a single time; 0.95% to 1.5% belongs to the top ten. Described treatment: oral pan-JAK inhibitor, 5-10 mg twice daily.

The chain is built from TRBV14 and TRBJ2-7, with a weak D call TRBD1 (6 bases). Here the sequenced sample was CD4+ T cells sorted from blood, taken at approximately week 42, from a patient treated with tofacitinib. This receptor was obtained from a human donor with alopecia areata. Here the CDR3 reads CASSTGSRSREQYF. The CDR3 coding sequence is TGTGCCAGCTCTACAGGGAGCAGGTCCCGCGAGCAGTACTTC.